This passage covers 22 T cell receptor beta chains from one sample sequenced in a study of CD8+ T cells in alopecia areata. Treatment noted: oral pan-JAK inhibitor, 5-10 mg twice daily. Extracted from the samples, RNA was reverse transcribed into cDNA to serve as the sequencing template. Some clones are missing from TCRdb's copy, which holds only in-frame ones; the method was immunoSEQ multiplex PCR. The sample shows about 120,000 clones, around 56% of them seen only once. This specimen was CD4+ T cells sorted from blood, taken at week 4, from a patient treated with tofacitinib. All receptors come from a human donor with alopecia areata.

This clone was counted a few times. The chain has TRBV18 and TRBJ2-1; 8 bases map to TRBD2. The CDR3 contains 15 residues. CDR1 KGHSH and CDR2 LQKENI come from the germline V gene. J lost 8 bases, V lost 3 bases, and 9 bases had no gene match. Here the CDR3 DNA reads TGTGCCAGCTCACCCGTCAGCGGGAGTGGCTATGAGCAGTTCTTC. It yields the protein CASSPVSGSGYEQFF. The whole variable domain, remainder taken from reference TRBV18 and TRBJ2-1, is NAGVMQNPRHLVRRRGQEARLRCSPMKGHSHVYWYRQLPEEGLKFMVYLQKENIIDESGMPKERFSAEFPKEGPSILRIQQVVRGDSAAYFCASSPVSGSGYEQFFGPGTRLTVL.

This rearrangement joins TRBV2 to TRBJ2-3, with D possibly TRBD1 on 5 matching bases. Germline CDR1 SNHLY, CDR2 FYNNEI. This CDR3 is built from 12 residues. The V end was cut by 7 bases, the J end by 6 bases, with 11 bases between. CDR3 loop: CASKRTTDTQYF. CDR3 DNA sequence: TGTGCCAGCAAGAGGACAACCGATACGCAGTATTTT.

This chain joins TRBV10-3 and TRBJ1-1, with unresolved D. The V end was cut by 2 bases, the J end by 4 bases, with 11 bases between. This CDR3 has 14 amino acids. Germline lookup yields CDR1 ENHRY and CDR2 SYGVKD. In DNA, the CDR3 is TGTGCCATCAGTGAGGGGGATTTGGGCACTGAAGCTTTCTTT. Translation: CAISEGDLGTEAFF.

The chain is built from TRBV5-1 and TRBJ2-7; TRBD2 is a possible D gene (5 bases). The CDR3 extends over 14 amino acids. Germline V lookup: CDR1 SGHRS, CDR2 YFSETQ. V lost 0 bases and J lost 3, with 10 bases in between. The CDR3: CASSLEGAFYEQYF. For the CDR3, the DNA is TGCGCCAGCAGCTTGGAGGGAGCGTTCTACGAGCAGTACTTC.

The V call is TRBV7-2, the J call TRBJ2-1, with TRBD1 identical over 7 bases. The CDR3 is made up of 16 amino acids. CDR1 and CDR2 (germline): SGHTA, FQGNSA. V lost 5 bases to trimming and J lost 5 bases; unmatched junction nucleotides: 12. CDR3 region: CASSRALGGTDNEQFF. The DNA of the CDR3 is TGTGCCAGCAGCCGAGCCTTAGGGGGCACTGACAATGAGCAGTTCTTC. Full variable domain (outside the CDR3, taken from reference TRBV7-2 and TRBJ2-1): GAGVSQSPSNKVTEKGKDVELRCDPISGHTALYWYRQSLGQGLEFLIYFQGNSAPDKSGLPSDRFSAERTGGSVSTLTIQRTQQEDSAVYLCASSRALGGTDNEQFFGPGTRLTVL.

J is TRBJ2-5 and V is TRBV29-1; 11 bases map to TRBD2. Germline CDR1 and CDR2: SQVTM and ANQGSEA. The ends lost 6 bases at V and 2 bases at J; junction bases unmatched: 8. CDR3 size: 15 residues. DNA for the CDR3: TGCAGCGTCGCCTGGACTAGCGGGTTGCAAGAGACCCAGTACTTC. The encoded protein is CSVAWTSGLQETQYF.

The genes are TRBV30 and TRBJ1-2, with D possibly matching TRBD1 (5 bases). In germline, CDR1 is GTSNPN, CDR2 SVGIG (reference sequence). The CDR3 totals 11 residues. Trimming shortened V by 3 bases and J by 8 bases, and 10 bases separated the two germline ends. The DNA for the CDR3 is TGTGCCTGGAGCTCGGGGGACGGCTACACCTTC. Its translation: CAWSSGDGYTF. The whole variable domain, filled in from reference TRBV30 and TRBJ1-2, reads SQTIHQWPATLVQPVGSPLSLECTVEGTSNPNLYWYRQAAGRGLQLLFYSVGIGQISSEVPQNLSASRPQDRQFILSSKKLLLSDSGFYLCAWSSGDGYTFGSGTRLTVV.

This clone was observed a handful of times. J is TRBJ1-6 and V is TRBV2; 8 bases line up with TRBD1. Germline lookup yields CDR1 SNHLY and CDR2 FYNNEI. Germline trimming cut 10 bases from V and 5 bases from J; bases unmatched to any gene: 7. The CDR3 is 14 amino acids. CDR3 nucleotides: TGTGCCACCACAACACAGGGGGATAATTCACCCCTCCACTTT. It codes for CATTTQGDNSPLHF. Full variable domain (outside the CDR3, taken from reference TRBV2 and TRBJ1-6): EPEVTQTPSHQVTQMGQEVILRCVPISNHLYFYWYRQILGQKVEFLVSFYNNEISEKSEIFDDQFSVERPDGSNFTLKIRSTKLEDSAMYFCATTTQGDNSPLHFGNGTRLTVT.

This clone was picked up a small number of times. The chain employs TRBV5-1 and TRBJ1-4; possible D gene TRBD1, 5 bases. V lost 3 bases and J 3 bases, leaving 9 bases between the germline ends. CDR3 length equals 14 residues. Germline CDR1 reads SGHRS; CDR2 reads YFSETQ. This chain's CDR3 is CASSWGSPNEKLFF. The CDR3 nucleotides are TGCGCCAGCAGCTGGGGGTCCCCTAATGAAAAACTGTTTTTT.

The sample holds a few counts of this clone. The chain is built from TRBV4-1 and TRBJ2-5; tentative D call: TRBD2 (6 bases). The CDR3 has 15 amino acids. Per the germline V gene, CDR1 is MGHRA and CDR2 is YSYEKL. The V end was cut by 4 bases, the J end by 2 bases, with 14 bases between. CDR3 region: CASSPGWGVQETQYF. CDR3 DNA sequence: TGCGCCAGCAGCCCGGGGTGGGGGGTTCAAGAGACCCAGTACTTC.

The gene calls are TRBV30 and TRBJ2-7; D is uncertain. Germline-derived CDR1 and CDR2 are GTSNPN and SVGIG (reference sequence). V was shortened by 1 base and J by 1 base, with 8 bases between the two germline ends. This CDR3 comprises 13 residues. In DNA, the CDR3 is TGTGCCTGGAGTGGCCTCGTTTCCTACGAGCAGTACTTC. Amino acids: CAWSGLVSYEQYF.

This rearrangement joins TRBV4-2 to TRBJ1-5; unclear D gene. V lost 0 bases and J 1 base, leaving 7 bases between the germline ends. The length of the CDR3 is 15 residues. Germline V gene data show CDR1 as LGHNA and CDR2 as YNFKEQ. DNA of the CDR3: TGTGCCAGCAGCCAAGAAAGCAGCAGCAATCAGCCCCAGCATTTT. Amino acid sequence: CASSQESSSNQPQHF.

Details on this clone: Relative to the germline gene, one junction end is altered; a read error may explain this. The CDR3 is CAWSVGRNQPRHF. The CDR3, as DNA: TGTGCCTGGAGTGTTGGACGGAATCAGCCCCGGCATTTT. J is TRBJ1-5 and V is TRBV30; D is undetermined. The germline gives CDR1 GTSNPN, CDR2 SVGIG (reference sequence). This CDR3 region has 13 residues.

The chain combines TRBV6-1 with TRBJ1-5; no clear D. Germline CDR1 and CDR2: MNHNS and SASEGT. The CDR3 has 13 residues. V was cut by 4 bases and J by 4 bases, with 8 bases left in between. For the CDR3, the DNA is TGTGCCAGCAGTGTACCGGGTAATCAGCCCCAGCATTTT. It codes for CASSVPGNQPQHF.

CDR3 nucleotides: TGTGCCACCAGCAGAGAAGGGACTAGCGGCCGGATGAGGAATGAGCAGTTCTTC. Its protein is CATSREGTSGRMRNEQFF. V usage is TRBV15 and J usage is TRBJ2-1, with 11 bases identical to TRBD2. V was pared by 0 bases and J by 7 bases, with 11 bases of the junction left unmatched. CDR3 length: 18 residues. CDR1 and CDR2 from the germline V gene are LNHNV and YYDKDF (reference sequence).

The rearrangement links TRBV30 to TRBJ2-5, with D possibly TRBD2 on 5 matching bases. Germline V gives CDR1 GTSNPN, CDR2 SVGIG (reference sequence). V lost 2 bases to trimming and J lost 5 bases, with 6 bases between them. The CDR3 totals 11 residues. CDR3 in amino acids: CAWSWRETQYF. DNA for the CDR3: TGTGCCTGGAGTTGGAGGGAGACCCAGTACTTC.

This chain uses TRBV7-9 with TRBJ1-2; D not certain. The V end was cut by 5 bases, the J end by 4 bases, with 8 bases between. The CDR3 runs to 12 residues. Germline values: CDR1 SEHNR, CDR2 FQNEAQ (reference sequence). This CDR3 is CASSPNTYGYTF. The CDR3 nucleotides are TGTGCCAGCAGCCCTAACACCTATGGCTACACCTTC.

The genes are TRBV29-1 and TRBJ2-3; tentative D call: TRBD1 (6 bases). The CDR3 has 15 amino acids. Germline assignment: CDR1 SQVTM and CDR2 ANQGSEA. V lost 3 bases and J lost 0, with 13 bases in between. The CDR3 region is CSVDLTGLSTDTQYF. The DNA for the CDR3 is TGCAGCGTTGACCTTACAGGGTTAAGCACAGATACGCAGTATTTT.

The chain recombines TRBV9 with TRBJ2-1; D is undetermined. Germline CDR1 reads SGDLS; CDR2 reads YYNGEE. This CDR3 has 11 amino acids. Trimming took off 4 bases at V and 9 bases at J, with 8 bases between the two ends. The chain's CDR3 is CASSFGSEQFF. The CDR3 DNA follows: TGTGCCAGCAGCTTCGGGTCTGAGCAGTTCTTC. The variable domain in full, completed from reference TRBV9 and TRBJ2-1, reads DSGVTQTPKHLITATGQRVTLRCSPRSGDLSVYWYQQSLDQGLQFLIQYYNGEERAKGNILERFSAQQFPDLHSELNLSSLELGDSALYFCASSFGSEQFFGPGTRLTVL.

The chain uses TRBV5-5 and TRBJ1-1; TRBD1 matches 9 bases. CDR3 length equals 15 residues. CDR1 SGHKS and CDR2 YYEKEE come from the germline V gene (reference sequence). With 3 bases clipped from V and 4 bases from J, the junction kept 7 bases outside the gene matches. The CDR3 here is CASSYQTGGGTEAFF. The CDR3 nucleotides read TGTGCCAGCAGCTACCAGACAGGGGGAGGCACTGAAGCTTTCTTT.

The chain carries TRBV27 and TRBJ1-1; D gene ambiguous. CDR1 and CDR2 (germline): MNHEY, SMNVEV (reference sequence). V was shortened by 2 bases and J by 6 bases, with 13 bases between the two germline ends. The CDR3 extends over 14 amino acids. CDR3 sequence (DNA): TGTGCCAGCAGTTTACTGAATGGGGTGGCTGAAGCTTTCTTT. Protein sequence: CASSLLNGVAEAFF.

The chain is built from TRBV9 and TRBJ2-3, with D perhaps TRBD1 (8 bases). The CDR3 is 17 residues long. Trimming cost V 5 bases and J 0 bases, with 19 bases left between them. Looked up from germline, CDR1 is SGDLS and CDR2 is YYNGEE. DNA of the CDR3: TGTGCCAGCAGTCCCTACAGGGGGGGTTTGAGCACAGATACGCAGTATTTT. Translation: CASSPYRGGLSTDTQYF. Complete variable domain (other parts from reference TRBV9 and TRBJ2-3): DSGVTQTPKHLITATGQRVTLRCSPRSGDLSVYWYQQSLDQGLQFLIQYYNGEERAKGNILERFSAQQFPDLHSELNLSSLELGDSALYFCASSPYRGGLSTDTQYFGPGTRLTVL.